The present T cell receptor (beta chain) was sequenced within a study of cytomegalovirus exposure and HLA in healthy donors (dated by TCRdb to between 2016 and 2019). About the study as a whole: An earlier analysis of roughly 610 of the donors reported 276 Gb of sequence data and 117 million unique TCR beta sequences obtained from around 180 million T cells. Genome-wide SNP genotypes for about three fifths of the roughly 670 donors were used in a later genetic analysis, which treated that subset as a discovery cohort. Along with the approximately 600-subject first cohort, a separate validation cohort of some 130 different subjects was used. On average, around 240,000 unique TCR beta nucleotide sequences were sequenced per donor among about 400 genotyped donors of the cohort, with about 19% of those sequences being non-productive. The study aimed to test whether signatures of past pathogen exposure could be identified by cataloging public T cell receptors. Both class I and class II loci were covered by HLA typing, at four-digit resolution. The later analysis used no new phenotypic data to find candidate immune exposures, relying instead on TCR beta sequences and their occurrence across donors. An early release that covered 500 to 800 HLA-typed donors contained around 300 gigabases of sequencing data and 65 million to 100 million unique TCR sequences. Alongside the repertoire data, information on donor age, sex, ethnicity and CMV serostatus was compiled. An earlier analysis of fewer than 700 of the donors applied high-throughput TCR beta sequencing to assess whether each TCR beta V gene segment acted as functional or pseudogenic. Of the approximately 400 genotyped donors, 65% to 90% fell in the genetic ancestry cluster associated with self-reported Caucasian donors. The study profiled the T cell repertoires of under 700 subjects by immunosequencing and related them to cytomegalovirus serostatus. To study patterns of TCR occurrence, a later analysis re-analyzed previously published TCR beta repertoires from 500 to 850 donors and added high-resolution HLA genotyping. Typing coverage varied by locus: roughly 620-640 donors for A, B, C, DRB1 and DQB1; more than 500 for DQA1; about 570 for DPA1; some 470 for DPB1. To predict cytomegalovirus infection status, the study combined high-throughput TCR immunosequencing, statistical association of individual TCRs with disease status, and machine learning. Because of strong linkage in the cohort, five DR-DQ haplotypes were treated as single units for association and clustering. All discovery cohort repertoires had been generated using a single sequencing platform. Findings and caveats that apply to the study as a whole: Most TCR sequences were observed very rarely across donors, whereas some public TCRs were present in many individuals. When HLA alleles, especially DR and DQ, strongly co-occurred, TCR associations were difficult to assign to individual alleles. A further reported finding was that TCR beta sequences accurately predicted the HLA-A and HLA-B alleles for most subjects in the first cohort. Broadly in line with IMGT annotations, most TCR beta V segments showed up in productive rearrangements about 90% or about 30% of the time in an earlier analysis of 587 of the donors. Linkage disequilibrium might explain the correlated functional status among segregating V segments, but an unknown experimental factor could not be excluded. A cluster of highly shared sequence variants was judged likely to represent a technical artifact of the sequencing pipeline. In a later analysis, HLA-associated TCR beta chains were found to be more clonally expanded and to have lower generation probabilities than equally common non-associated chains. The study listed 150 to 200 TCR beta chains as associated with cytomegalovirus. The classifier was reported to diagnose cytomegalovirus status with high specificity and sensitivity in both the original cohort and the validation cohort. In vitro tests confirmed that a few of the cytomegalovirus-associated TCR beta chains recognize cytomegalovirus antigens. Several of the top co-occurrence clusters appeared to be linked to parvovirus B19, influenza, CMV and Epstein-Barr virus, according to a later analysis. A later analysis associated 16,951 TCR beta sequences with specific HLA alleles at a false discovery rate of 0.05. Roughly uniform sequencing depth across donors was assumed in presence/absence analyses, although this assumption may not hold. In a later genetic analysis, fewer N-insertions in productive TCRs were reported among donors in an Asian-associated ancestry cluster than the roughly 640-donor mean. Because counts were too low, about 17 rarely observed V segments, including chromosome 9 orphons, were excluded from the earlier analysis of 587 of the donors. A later genetic analysis associated a missense DCLRE1C variant with V-gene and J-gene trimming of TCR beta chains, and an independent cohort replicated the association. Most CMV-associated TCR beta chains appeared to be HLA-restricted in a later analysis, and the HLA associations seemed to be driven largely by CMV exposure. CMV serostatus was the only immune exposure information available for the cohort. This cohort had only TCR beta chains sequenced, and the lack of alpha or paired-chain data limited which features could be detected. The authors suggested that the approach could potentially be extended to other disease states and immunological phenotypes. In a later analysis, TCR association rates were found to vary across HLA loci, with the most associated TCRs seen for DRB1 alleles and the fewest for HLA-C alleles. The 87-base-pair reads could not distinguish some IMGT-functional V segments, including TRBV6-2 and TRBV6-3, so those segments were excluded. Because some donors lacked HLA typing at each locus, the association tests relied only on the typed subset.

CDR1 SGHTA and CDR2 FQGNSA were looked up in the germline V gene. A distance of 13 bases separates the germline ends of V and J, which lose 6 bases and 8 bases respectively. The CDR3, cysteine through phenylalanine, is 12 amino acids long. The only DNA kept is the CDR3, 36 bases in frame from the first base. In total, 666 healthy bone marrow donors made up the cohort. At the time of sampling, all cohort members were nominally healthy, though unrecorded immune exposures were likely present. The donor tested CMV seronegative and was one of the 352 seronegative cohort members. Each donor provided a peripheral blood sample, and peripheral blood mononuclear cells were used for TCR beta sequencing. The Qiagen DNeasy Blood Extraction Kit was used to extract genomic DNA from the blood cell samples. The receptor library was made with the immunoSEQ multiplex PCR assay. For the multiplex PCR, a mixture combining 60 forward primers for TCR Vbeta segments and 13 reverse primers for TCR Jbeta segments was used. A multiplex PCR assay on genomic DNA amplified the CDR3 region of rearranged TCR beta genes. Amplified TCR beta libraries were sequenced as 87-base-pair reads on the Illumina HiSeq System. As for the original processing: A later analysis counted approximately 84 million unique TCR beta chains across the roughly 700 repertoires, and about 10 million of these chains were shared by at least two donors. Raw reads were error-corrected and collapsed into unique sequences by a nearest-neighbor algorithm in which closely related sequences were merged to remove PCR and sequencing errors. CDR3 sequences were aligned to IMGT reference sequences to assign V, D and J gene segments. For a sequence to be retained, a match of at least six nucleotides was required to both a V gene segment and a J gene segment. A rearrangement was called productive if the CDR3 had no stop codons and remained in frame with V and J, and every other rearrangement was called non-productive. Following IMGT convention, CDR3 was defined as the stretch from the second conserved V-encoded cysteine up to the conserved J-encoded phenylalanine. The earlier analysis of roughly 590 of the donors excluded sequences that lacked an unambiguous match to a single V gene segment. In an earlier analysis of 587 of the donors, V segments were called functional above 56.7% productive rearrangements and were called segregating when the between-donor standard deviation exceeded 5%. A statistical classification framework was built for diagnosing cytomegalovirus status from the catalog of TCR beta chain sequences. A later analysis assigned V and J genes by comparing TCR nucleotide sequences with IMGT/GENE-DB human TR gene sequences. The TCRdist pipeline was used in a later analysis to assign CDR3 sequences and most-parsimonious VDJ recombination scenarios. A later analysis defined each TCR beta chain by its CDR3 amino acid sequence plus V-gene family, and excluded reads lacking a unique V-gene family. As a way to deal with suspected cross-contamination and a sequencing artifact, a later analysis dropped nearly 600 nucleotide sequences that were highly shared and had low generation probability. A later analysis calculated a clonal expansion index for each public chain from normalized within-repertoire ranks of inferred template counts. A later analysis computed generation probabilities with a VDJ recombination model fitted to out-of-frame rearrangements, and checked the results against IGoR. Hypergeometric tests were used in a later analysis to score TCR-TCR, TCR-HLA and TCR-CMV co-occurrence, with a repertoire-size bias correction applied to the TCR pairs. A later analysis estimated false discovery rates by permuting HLA or CMV assignments 20 times. In a later analysis, co-occurring TCRs were grouped with DBSCAN, and TCRdist sequence similarity was added when clustering was performed within HLA-allele-positive subsets. Repertoires with fewer than 30,000 or more than 120,000 public chains were left out of co-occurrence clustering, as were a handful of repertoires with anomalous nucleotide sharing. Held by TCRdb, this immuneACCESS table contains in-frame sequences only and omits some clones. Under half of the omission traces to an unresolved V gene where checked; the cause of the rest is unknown. The V and J calls and clone size were taken over from that table, and D and trimming were inferred from the DNA. The table for this sample lists approximately 100,000 clones; 70% to 80% of them were counted only once. The biggest ten clones account for roughly 3.6% of the sample.

On this clone itself: Its antigen is currently not known. It has no much larger one-base neighbor in the sample; base qualities were not kept.

This receptor was identified in a man in his sixties in good health and CMV-seronegative. Sequences were obtained from PBMCs. The sequence links TRBV7-2 to TRBJ1-2, with an unclear D gene assignment. The bases are TGTGCCAGCAGTCGCGCCCCGGAGGGCTACACCTTC. It encodes CASSRAPEGYTF.